This T cell receptor beta chain emerged from a study of beta chain features in type 1 diabetes. Overall study context: Comparable age, gender and cell yields were observed in patients relative to healthy donors.

Details on this clone: Its antigen is undetermined.

Expressed TCRB transcripts were sequenced after all isolated RNA was converted to cDNA. This table comes from immunoSEQ multiplex PCR, and its TCRdb copy is limited to in-frame clones, with some not included. This repertoire shows about 320,000 clones, 14% found once; its top ten account for over 5.5%. General observations from the study: Type 1 diabetes patients had fewer VDJ junction insertions and more deletions.

V shed 3 bases and J 3 bases; nucleotides not matched to a gene: 4. Germline V CDR1 and CDR2: MNHNS, SASEGT. This CDR3 has 14 residues. The chain joins TRBV6-1 to TRBJ1-1; TRBD1 matches 7 bases. The sequence came from a man aged 25-40 years in good health. The sample consisted of central memory CD4+ T cells from blood. The CDR3 loop reads CASSDMTGHTEAFF. The CDR3 DNA is TGTGCCAGCAGTGATATGACAGGGCACACTGAAGCTTTCTTT.